The 31 T cell receptor beta chains below were found in one sample sequenced in a study of shared clonotypes between healthy human individuals. Generated by immunoSEQ multiplex PCR, the TCRdb table keeps only in-frame clones and is missing some. This sample has over 400,000 clones; roughly 95% occur once, and the top ten carry about 0.064%. Source material: naive CD4+ T cells sorted from blood. The subset is: CD45RA+ positively selected. All receptors derive from a woman aged 25 to 39 in good health.

The chain is built from TRBV10-1 and TRBJ1-5; 7 bases fit TRBD1. V gave up 6 bases and J gave up 7 bases; unmatched junction bases: 12. The germline V gene has CDR1 WNHNN and CDR2 SYGVQD (reference sequence). The CDR3 length is 15 residues. The CDR3 sequence is CASRKDRVSIQPQHF. CDR3 nucleotides: TGCGCCAGCAGAAAAGACAGGGTATCGATACAGCCCCAGCATTTT.

V gene TRBV6-5 combines with J gene TRBJ1-2, with D unclear. V lost 9 bases and J lost 6, with 20 bases in between. This CDR3 has 14 residues. Germline lookup yields CDR1 MNHEY and CDR2 SVGAGI. The CDR3 region has the DNA TGTGCCAGTACGAGCTCTTGGGCAGGCGATGGCTACACCTTC. It specifies CASTSSWAGDGYTF.

The V call is TRBV28, the J call TRBJ2-7, with no clear D. CDR3 length: 12 residues. Germline assignment: CDR1 MDHEN and CDR2 SYDVKM. Deletions cut 7 bases from V and 2 bases from J, with 9 bases between. The CDR3 sequence is CASKPNPYEQYF. The CDR3 DNA reads TGTGCCAGCAAGCCGAACCCCTACGAGCAGTACTTC.

The genes are TRBV19 and TRBJ1-3; D gene uncertain. Germline V gives CDR1 LNHDA, CDR2 SQIVND (reference sequence). The germline V and J ends were trimmed by 7 bases and 0 bases, with 7 bases remaining between them. The CDR3 contains 13 residues. The CDR3: CASKKGSGNTIYF. For the CDR3, the DNA is TGTGCCAGTAAAAAAGGCTCTGGAAACACCATATATTTT. Together with reference TRBV19 and TRBJ1-3, the CDR3 gives the full variable domain: DGGITQSPKYLFRKEGQNVTLSCEQNLNHDAMYWYRQDPGQGLRLIYYSQIVNDFQKGDIAEGYSVSREKKESFPLTVTSAQKNPTAFYLCASKKGSGNTIYFGEGSWLTVV.

This chain connects TRBV6-5 to TRBJ2-1; 12 nucleotides line up with TRBD1. V dropped 5 bases and J dropped 14; count of bases not matched to a gene: 10. This CDR3 has 14 residues. Looked up from germline, CDR1 is MNHEY and CDR2 is SVGAGI. The CDR3 protein is CASSNTRDRGREFF. Written as DNA, the CDR3 is TGTGCCAGCAGTAACACACGGGACAGGGGGCGGGAGTTCTTC.

This chain connects TRBV2 to TRBJ1-5, with TRBD1 matching 8 bases. The CDR3 contains 13 residues. Germline V CDR1 and CDR2: SNHLY, FYNNEI. The V segment lost 5 bases and the J segment 6 bases; nucleotides outside the gene matches: 3. CDR3 coding DNA: TGTGCCAGCAGTCCCGACAGGGGTCAGCCCCAGCATTTT. Protein product: CASSPDRGQPQHF.

This sequence joins TRBV5-5 and TRBJ2-5; 11 nucleotides line up with TRBD2. With V trimmed by 4 bases and J by 4 bases, 3 bases remained unmatched. The CDR3 sequence is 14 residues long. The germline V gene has CDR1 SGHKS and CDR2 YYEKEE (reference sequence). In DNA form, the CDR3 reads TGTGCCAGCAGCACTAGCGGGAGTGGAGAGACCCAGTACTTC. Encoded protein: CASSTSGSGETQYF.

The chain carries TRBV18 and TRBJ1-5; no firm D call. V lost 6 bases and J lost 0, with 15 bases in between. This CDR3 has 16 amino acids. Germline CDR1 is KGHSH and CDR2 is LQKENI. In nucleotides, the CDR3 is TGTGCCAGCTCTCACCGGACGGGCCCTAGCAATCAGCCCCAGCATTTT. It translates to CASSHRTGPSNQPQHF.

For this clone: In the same sample, other DNA sequences code for this CDR3. This chain joins TRBV28 and TRBJ2-5; no reliable D call. Germline V gene sequence: CDR1 MDHEN, CDR2 SYDVKM. The CDR3 is 10 amino acids. Trimming cost V 6 bases and J 4 bases, with 3 bases left between them. CDR3 residues: CASRGETQYF. CDR3 coding DNA: TGTGCCAGCAGGGGAGAGACCCAGTACTTC.

V gene TRBV29-1 combines with J gene TRBJ2-3; no clear D. This CDR3 region has 12 residues. The germline V gene encodes CDR1 SQVTM and CDR2 ANQGSEA. V lost 4 bases to trimming and J lost 1 base, with 6 bases between them. CDR3 region: CSVVGGTDTQYF. The DNA for the CDR3 is TGCAGCGTTGTAGGAGGCACAGATACGCAGTATTTT.

The V and J genes are TRBV7-9 and TRBJ1-4, with 10 bases lining up with TRBD1. Trimming at V came to 4 bases and at J to 7 bases, leaving 6 bases not matched to a gene. This CDR3 spans 15 amino acids. Germline loops: CDR1 SEHNR, CDR2 FQNEAQ (reference sequence). DNA of the CDR3: TGTGCCAGCAGCTCGACAGGGGGCGCAGGTGAAAAACTGTTTTTT. It encodes CASSSTGGAGEKLFF. Full variable domain (rest looked up from reference TRBV7-9 and TRBJ1-4): DTGVSQNPRHKITKRGQNVTFRCDPISEHNRLYWYRQTLGQGPEFLTYFQNEAQLEKSRLLSDRFSAERPKGSFSTLEIQRTEQGDSAMYLCASSSTGGAGEKLFFGSGTQLSVL.

This chain connects TRBV27 to TRBJ1-3; D unclear. The ends were cut back, 6 bases at V and 0 bases at J, with 6 bases in the middle. The CDR3 runs 13 residues. Per germline, CDR1 MNHEY and CDR2 SMNVEV (reference sequence). The CDR3 nucleotides read TGTGCCAGCAGGAGAATCTCTGGAAACACCATATATTTT. This gives the protein CASRRISGNTIYF.

The J gene is TRBJ1-1, the V gene TRBV5-1; 7 bases line up with TRBD1. The CDR3 is 15 residues long. With 5 bases clipped from V and 0 bases from J, the junction kept 7 bases outside the gene matches. CDR1 SGHRS and CDR2 YFSETQ come from the germline V gene. The CDR3 here is CASRRQGALNTEAFF. CDR3 nucleotide sequence: TGCGCCAGCAGACGACAGGGCGCTTTGAACACTGAAGCTTTCTTT. Full variable domain (outside the CDR3, taken from reference TRBV5-1 and TRBJ1-1): KAGVTQTPRYLIKTRGQQVTLSCSPISGHRSVSWYQQTPGQGLQFLFEYFSETQRNKGNFPGRFSGRQFSNSRSEMNVSTLELGDSALYLCASRRQGALNTEAFFGQGTRLTVV.

The chain combines TRBV10-2 with TRBJ1-4; no clear D gene. The CDR3 covers 14 residues. Per germline, CDR1 WSHSY and CDR2 SAAADI. Deletions cut 7 bases from V and 8 bases from J, with 17 bases between. The CDR3 DNA follows: TGCGCCAGCACTGAAAACCAACGTGGAGAAAAACTGTTTTTT. This sequence encodes CASTENQRGEKLFF.

J is TRBJ2-7 and V is TRBV10-1; 8 bases map to TRBD1. The germline gives CDR1 WNHNN, CDR2 SYGVQD (reference sequence). CDR3 length: 14 residues. V lost 0 bases and J lost 8; bases outside the gene matches: 6. CDR3 bases: TGCGCCAGCAGTGAGTCGGTGGCAGGGGGCAAGCAGTACTTC. This sequence encodes CASSESVAGGKQYF.

The CDR3 spells CASSRGQATFDYSYEQYF. CDR3 in DNA: TGTGCCAGCAGCCGGGGACAGGCTACCTTCGATTACTCCTACGAGCAGTACTTC. V is TRBV14 and J is TRBJ2-7, with 8 positions matching TRBD1. With V trimmed by 4 bases and J by 0 bases, 14 bases remained unmatched. Germline CDR1 is SGHDN and CDR2 is FVKESK. The CDR3 extends over 18 amino acids.

V gene TRBV6-5 combines with J gene TRBJ1-1; D remains unclear. The length of the CDR3 is 14 residues. Germline CDR1 is MNHEY and CDR2 is SVGAGI. V shed 0 bases and J shed 1 base, with 6 bases lying between them. The CDR3 sequence: CASSYSSPNTEAFF. The CDR3 DNA is TGTGCCAGCAGTTACTCTTCCCCGAACACTGAAGCTTTCTTT.

The V call is TRBV7-8, the J call TRBJ2-7, with TRBD2 matching 9 bases. From germline, CDR1 is SGHVS and CDR2 FQNEAQ. CDR3 length: 15 residues. After removal of 5 bases from V and 4 bases from J, the junction contained 9 bases not matched to a gene. CDR3 sequence: CASSPRTSVSYEQYF. The CDR3, as DNA: TGTGCCAGCAGCCCCAGGACTAGCGTTTCTTACGAGCAGTACTTC.

The chain is built from TRBV7-2 and TRBJ2-7, with D unresolved. V gave up 5 bases and J gave up 5 bases, with 16 bases separating them. CDR3 length: 14 amino acids. The V gene's germline CDR1 is SGHTA and CDR2 FQGNSA. The CDR3 loop is CASSNNLRKDEQYF. CDR3 coding DNA: TGTGCCAGCAGCAACAACCTTCGGAAGGACGAGCAGTACTTC.

The V gene is TRBV5-1, the J gene TRBJ1-1; the D gene is possibly TRBD1 (6 bases). V was clipped by 0 bases and J by 1 base, with 13 bases between them. Germline CDR1 is SGHRS and CDR2 is YFSETQ. The CDR3 contains 16 residues. The CDR3 loop reads CASSLVGGRTNTEAFF. The CDR3 DNA reads TGCGCCAGCAGCTTGGTCGGGGGGCGAACGAACACTGAAGCTTTCTTT.

This clone has a single count. This CDR3 is also generated by other DNA sequences in the sample. V usage is TRBV18 and J usage is TRBJ2-7; D unclear. The ends were cut back, 3 bases at V and 4 bases at J, with 10 bases in the middle. Germline V gene sequence: CDR1 KGHSH, CDR2 LQKENI. This CDR3 has 13 amino acids. DNA for the CDR3: TGTGCCAGCTCACCTGGTTTGAGTTACGAGCAGTACTTC. Encoded protein: CASSPGLSYEQYF.

This clone was seen only once. The chain joins TRBV18 to TRBJ2-1; D gene unclear. V lost 0 bases and J 4 bases, leaving 7 bases between the germline ends. Germline loops: CDR1 KGHSH, CDR2 LQKENI. The CDR3 has 14 residues. CDR3 sequence reads: CASSPPFGYNEQFF. As DNA, the CDR3 is TGTGCCAGCTCACCACCGTTCGGATACAATGAGCAGTTCTTC.

V is TRBV5-1 and J is TRBJ2-2; D unclear. V was pared by 2 bases and J by 6 bases, with 5 bases between. The CDR3 loop spans 12 amino acids. CDR1 and CDR2 (germline): SGHRS, YFSETQ. The CDR3 DNA reads as TGCGCCAGCAGCTTCGCGTCCGGGGAGCTGTTTTTT. Its protein is CASSFASGELFF.

This clone was seen a handful of times. The chain links TRBV19 to TRBJ1-2; D is unclear. V was trimmed by 9 bases and J by 4 bases, leaving 9 bases between them. The CDR3 is made up of 11 amino acids. Germline loops: CDR1 LNHDA, CDR2 SQIVND (reference sequence). For the CDR3, the DNA is TGTGCCAGCACCCGGGGCTATGGCTACACCTTC. Translated, it gives CASTRGYGYTF. Looking up the rest from reference TRBV19 and TRBJ1-2 gives the full variable domain: DGGITQSPKYLFRKEGQNVTLSCEQNLNHDAMYWYRQDPGQGLRLIYYSQIVNDFQKGDIAEGYSVSREKKESFPLTVTSAQKNPTAFYLCASTRGYGYTFGSGTRLTVV.

This clone was observed once. V and J are TRBV5-1 and TRBJ2-6; 10 positions match TRBD1. Trimming at V came to 4 bases and at J to 0 bases, leaving 25 bases not matched to a gene. The CDR3 loop spans 24 amino acids. CDR1 SGHRS and CDR2 YFSETQ come from the germline V gene. The CDR3 here is CASSPYVSFPELGQGYSGANVLTF. DNA for the CDR3: TGCGCCAGCAGCCCCTATGTCTCTTTCCCGGAATTGGGACAGGGGTACTCTGGGGCCAACGTCCTGACTTTC.

J is TRBJ2-5 and V is TRBV11-2; TRBD2 matches at 8 bases. CDR3 length equals 15 residues. The germline CDR1 and CDR2 sequences are SGHAT and FQNNGV. Trimming took 5 bases from V and 5 from J; bases not matched to a gene: 10. CDR3 loop: CASSPNAGGAETQYF. The CDR3 coding sequence is TGTGCCAGCAGCCCCAACGCGGGAGGCGCGGAGACCCAGTACTTC.

CDR3 in DNA: TGTGCCAGCAGTGCCGGGACGGGCAACACCGGGGAGCTGTTTTTT. It is translated as CASSAGTGNTGELFF. The rearrangement links TRBV27 to TRBJ2-2; D tentatively fits TRBD1 or TRBD2 (5 bases each). This CDR3 has 15 amino acids. Germline values: CDR1 MNHEY, CDR2 SMNVEV (reference sequence). The ends were cut back, 5 bases at V and 2 bases at J, with 12 bases in the middle.

V is TRBV29-1 and J is TRBJ2-7; weak D call: TRBD2 (6 bases). The germline gives CDR1 SQVTM, CDR2 ANQGSEA. The CDR3 is made up of 13 amino acids. Trimming took 4 bases from V and 2 from J, leaving 12 bases between them. This CDR3 is CSVAPGLAYEQYF. Here the CDR3 DNA reads TGCAGCGTTGCGCCGGGACTGGCCTACGAGCAGTACTTC.

The rearrangement uses TRBV2 and TRBJ2-3, with D maybe TRBD1 (5 bases). The V gene's germline CDR1 is SNHLY and CDR2 FYNNEI. V gave up 9 bases and J gave up 1 base, with 11 bases separating them. The CDR3 consists of 13 residues. CDR3 residues: CASKGLRTDTQYF. The DNA of the CDR3 is TGTGCCAGTAAGGGGCTTCGCACAGATACGCAGTATTTT. The full variable domain, with the rest looked up from reference TRBV2 and TRBJ2-3, is EPEVTQTPSHQVTQMGQEVILRCVPISNHLYFYWYRQILGQKVEFLVSFYNNEISEKSEIFDDQFSVERPDGSNFTLKIRSTKLEDSAMYFCASKGLRTDTQYFGPGTRLTVL.

This clone was counted a single time. This chain uses TRBV7-9 with TRBJ2-5, with TRBD1 identical over 9 bases. The better agreement between TRBJ2-7 and the DNA end casts doubt on the J call. CDR3 length equals 16 residues. CDR1 and CDR2 (germline): SEHNR, FQNEAQ (reference sequence). CDR3 sequence: CASSLGGQGISYEQYF. The CDR3 DNA reads as TGTGCCAGCAGCTTAGGAGGACAGGGGATCTCCTACGAGCAGTACTTC.

V and J are TRBV27 and TRBJ2-2; D not certain. Germline loops: CDR1 MNHEY, CDR2 SMNVEV (reference sequence). With 3 bases removed from V and 2 bases from J, the gap between germline ends came to 13 bases. This CDR3 has 16 residues. CDR3 nucleotide sequence: TGTGCCAGCAGTTTCTGGGCTACGACCAACACCGGGGAGCTGTTTTTT. Protein sequence: CASSFWATTNTGELFF.